This is a list of T cell receptor beta chains from one sample in a study of PD-1 blockade in mismatch repair-deficient tumors. Profiled with immunoSEQ multiplex PCR; TCRdb holds only in-frame clones, not every one. The sample includes more than 90,000 clones, around three quarters of them seen just once. Sequenced material: peripheral blood, taken approximately 60 weeks after starting pembrolizumab. These receptors all come from an adult with mismatch repair-deficient cancer. Both conserved end residues are part of each CDR3. The D gene is left open where the match is weak. Size is omitted from some rows. Given values are once, few, many or a class for expanded clones.

>TRBD2|TRBJ2-1|TRBV7-9|.
CASSLSLAGGILF
TGTGCCAGCAGCTTGTCCTTGGCGGGAGGGATTCTCTTC
>TRBD2|TRBJ2-7|TRBV19|few
CASSGRTSGSSPPPYEQYF
TGTGCCAGTAGTGGGCGGACTAGCGGGAGTTCCCCACCGCCCTACGAGCAGTACTTC
>.|TRBJ2-2|TRBV7-3|few
CASSLSRDGTGELFF
TGTGCCAGCAGCTTAAGTAGGGATGGTACCGGGGAGCTGTTTTTT
>.|TRBJ1-3|TRBV7-6|.
CASSLAIGLGTGNTIYF
TGTGCCAGCAGCTTAGCGATAGGGCTGGGTACTGGAAACACCATATATTTT
>.|TRBJ2-1|TRBV19|.
CASSIGRGLSYNEQFF
TGTGCCAGTAGTATAGGAAGGGGCCTCTCCTACAATGAGCAGTTCTTC
>.|TRBJ1-4|TRBV7-9|.
CASSPEGWYEKLFF
TGTGCCAGCAGCCCCGAAGGGTGGTATGAAAAACTGTTTTTT
>.|TRBJ2-1|TRBV6-4|.
CASSDSFGSTGNEQFF
TGTGCCAGCAGTGACTCATTTGGAAGCACAGGGAATGAGCAGTTCTTC
>.|TRBJ2-7|TRBV6-5|.
CASSYSTAAYEQYF
TGTGCCAGCAGTTACAGTACCGCGGCTTACGAGCAGTACTTC
>.|TRBJ1-1|TRBV25-1|.
CASSGLAGFGEAFF
TGTGCCAGCAGTGGATTAGCAGGGTTCGGTGAAGCTTTCTTT
>.|TRBJ2-5|TRBV2|.
CASNQERQETQYF
TGTGCCAGCAATCAGGAGAGGCAAGAGACCCAGTACTTC